This entry is about one T cell receptor (beta chain). Its antigen is still unknown. This sample was taken from a study of T-cell memory formation after mild COVID-19. Study conclusions and caveats: The study detected some responding clones in pre-infection memory, suggesting cross-reactive memory joined.

UMIs and sample barcodes were carried by the TCR alpha and TCR beta cDNA libraries that 5'RACE produced using constant-segment primers. TCRdb recomputed calls from the 5' RACE reads with MiXCR, one row per CDR3 protein. The table includes 430,000 or so distinct CDR3 sequences, around 27% detected once. Losses at the gene ends were 7 bases for V and 10 bases for J; bases not matched to a gene: 10. The V gene's germline CDR1 is SQVTM and CDR2 ANQGSEA. The CDR3 spans 13 residues. The sequenced sample consisted of PBMCs or a T cell subset sorted from them (not recorded which). This receptor was obtained from an adult woman who had mild COVID-19 (a few samples of this study predate the infection). Cell type and time point are not known. This sequence joins TRBV29-1 and TRBJ2-1, with TRBD2 matching over 10 bases. CDR3 sequence: CSARTGTSVEQFF. The CDR3 coding sequence is TGCAGCGCCCGAACCGGGACTAGCGTAGAGCAGTTCTTC.